This is a list of T cell receptor beta chains from one sample in a study of T-cell memory formation after mild COVID-19. TCRdb reprocessed the 5' RACE reads via MiXCR and lists one record per CDR3 protein. The sample includes roughly 240,000 distinct CDR3 sequences, over 15% seen only once; the top ten take around 2%. Sequenced sample: PBMCs or a T cell subset sorted from them (not recorded which). The receptors were gathered from an adult woman who had mild COVID-19 (a few samples of this study predate the infection). Cell type and time point are not known. Each CDR3 is given with its conserved first and last residue. D genes are given only for firm matches. Clone sizes are given selectively: once, few, many, or a class where the clone is expanded.

clone size,D gene,J gene,V gene,CDR3 protein,CDR3 DNA
once,.,TRBJ1-2,TRBV2,CASSASGSGYTF,TGTGCCAGCAGTGCATCCGGGTCTGGCTACACCTTC
.,TRBD2,TRBJ2-5,TRBV5-1,CASSLALAGAGERETQYF,TGCGCCAGCAGCTTAGCGTTAGCGGGAGCTGGGGAGAGAGAGACCCAGTACTTC
few,TRBD1,TRBJ1-4,TRBV30,CAWYKTGSTNEKLFF,TGTGCCTGGTATAAGACAGGGTCGACTAATGAAAAACTGTTTTTT
.,TRBD1,TRBJ1-6,TRBV25-1,CASSEPGGQGNSPLHF,TGTGCCAGCAGTGAACCCGGGGGACAGGGGAATTCACCCCTCCACTTT
.,.,TRBJ2-7,TRBV5-1,CASSLAVLGGSYEQYF,TGCGCCAGCAGCTTGGCAGTCTTAGGCGGCTCCTACGAGCAGTACTTC
few,TRBD2,TRBJ2-5,TRBV4-3,CASSLTRLAGGGETQYF,TGCGCCAGCAGCCTTACAAGACTAGCGGGAGGTGGAGAGACCCAGTACTTC
.,.,TRBJ2-1,TRBV24-1,CATSDSNSGQFF,TGTGCCACCAGTGATTCCAACTCCGGGCAGTTCTTC
.,.,TRBJ1-1,TRBV4-3,CASSQEVQGMNTEAFF,TGCGCCAGCAGCCAAGAGGTCCAGGGAATGAACACTGAAGCTTTCTTT
.,.,TRBJ1-4,TRBV29-1,CSARRGTNEKLFF,TGCAGCGCTCGACGGGGAACTAATGAAAAACTGTTTTTT
many,TRBD2,TRBJ2-1,TRBV24-1,CATSAVRVLAGGNEQFF,TGTGCCACCAGTGCCGTAAGGGTACTAGCGGGAGGCAATGAGCAGTTCTTC
.,.,TRBJ1-1,TRBV20-1,CSARDRRVRGDTEAFF,TGCAGTGCTAGAGATCGTAGGGTCCGGGGGGACACTGAAGCTTTCTTT
few,.,TRBJ1-5,TRBV7-2,CASSLSGARQPQHF,TGTGCCAGCAGCTTATCAGGGGCTCGTCAGCCCCAGCATTTT
.,TRBD2,TRBJ2-3,TRBV9,CASSVSGGATGTQYF,TGTGCCAGCAGCGTGAGCGGGGGGGCGACTGGTACGCAGTATTTT
once,TRBD2,TRBJ2-1,TRBV4-1,CASSQFLGPAGGPDEQFF,TGCGCCAGCAGCCAGTTCCTAGGTCCAGCGGGAGGGCCTGATGAGCAGTTCTTC
many,.,TRBJ2-1,TRBV11-3,CASSLSVEQFF,TGTGCCAGCAGCTTAAGCGTTGAGCAGTTCTTC
few,.,TRBJ2-3,TRBV6-6,CASSYSQGGQDTQYF,TGTGCCAGCAGTTACTCCCAGGGGGGGCAGGATACGCAGTATTTT
.,TRBD2,TRBJ2-7,TRBV7-6,CASKLAGNYEQYF,TGTGCCAGCAAACTAGCGGGGAACTACGAGCAGTACTTC
.,.,TRBJ2-3,TRBV25-1,CASRRGDLRDTQYF,TGTGCCAGCAGGCGCGGAGATTTAAGAGATACGCAGTATTTT
.,.,TRBJ2-2,TRBV6-5,CASSRSYTGELFF,TGTGCCAGCAGTCGGTCCTACACCGGGGAGCTGTTTTTT
.,.,TRBJ1-1,TRBV7-2,CASSPHERGVAFF,TGTGCCAGCAGCCCTCACGAGAGGGGAGTTGCTTTCTTT
.,.,TRBJ1-3,TRBV24-1,CATSGKGTGNTIYF,TGTGCCACCAGTGGTAAGGGTACTGGAAACACCATATATTTT
.,.,TRBJ1-1,TRBV24-1,CATSDSTGSGTEAFF,TGTGCCACCAGTGATTCCACAGGGAGCGGCACTGAAGCTTTCTTT
few,.,TRBJ2-2,TRBV5-1,CASSLAPVNTGELFF,TGCGCCAGCAGCTTGGCCCCAGTTAACACCGGGGAGCTGTTTTTT
few,.,TRBJ1-1,TRBV30,CARGQNTEAFF,TGTGCCAGAGGACAGAACACTGAAGCTTTCTTT
few,TRBD1,TRBJ2-1,TRBV7-3,CASSLLGQGNNEQFF,TGTGCCAGCAGCTTACTTGGACAGGGGAACAATGAGCAGTTCTTC
many,.,TRBJ2-5,TRBV18,CASSPPVLETQYF,TGTGCCAGCTCACCACCGGTTTTAGAGACCCAGTACTTC
many,TRBD1,TRBJ2-7,TRBV25-1,CASRHSGTGGYEQYF,TGTGCCAGCAGGCATTCCGGGACAGGGGGATACGAGCAGTACTTC
few,.,TRBJ1-6,TRBV7-3,CASSLSPGNSPLHF,TGTGCCAGCAGCCTCTCGCCGGGGAATTCACCCCTCCACTTT
.,.,TRBJ2-7,TRBV6-2/TRBV6-3,CASTGVSEQYF,TGTGCCAGCACGGGGGTATCCGAGCAGTACTTC
.,.,TRBJ2-1,TRBV11-3,CASSLLADNNEQFF,TGTGCCAGCAGCTTATTGGCGGATAACAATGAGCAGTTCTTC
many,.,TRBJ2-1,TRBV4-3,CASSPPRRSSYNEQFF,TGCGCCAGCAGCCCCCCGCGGCGGTCCTCCTACAATGAGCAGTTCTTC
few,.,TRBJ1-6,TRBV13,CASSAVGNSPLHF,TGTGCCAGCAGCGCGGTAGGAAATTCACCCCTCCACTTT
.,.,TRBJ1-2,TRBV9,CASSVEGDDYGYTF,TGTGCCAGCAGCGTAGAAGGTGACGACTATGGCTACACCTTC
.,.,TRBJ2-7,TRBV12-3/TRBV12-4,CASTTDGYEQYF,TGTGCCAGCACCACCGATGGCTACGAGCAGTACTTC
many,TRBD1,TRBJ2-7,TRBV2,CASSRIRGTGHYEQYF,TGTGCCAGCAGTCGTATTCGAGGGACAGGACACTACGAGCAGTACTTC
few,.,TRBJ1-1,TRBV7-8,CASSLAFRGPAFF,TGTGCCAGCAGCTTAGCGTTCCGGGGGCCGGCTTTCTTT
few,.,TRBJ2-3,TRBV24-1,CATSGGAGGGIADTQYF,TGTGCCACCAGTGGTGGGGCGGGCGGAGGCATCGCAGATACGCAGTATTTT
.,.,TRBJ2-2,TRBV5-4,CASTPRTGELFF,TGTGCCAGCACCCCCCGGACCGGGGAGCTGTTTTTT
.,.,TRBJ2-2,TRBV7-2,CASSDQVRVGELFF,TGTGCCAGCAGCGATCAGGTCCGGGTCGGGGAGCTGTTTTTT
many,.,TRBJ2-7,TRBV6-2/TRBV6-3,CASKPGWGYEQYF,TGTGCCAGCAAACCAGGATGGGGATACGAGCAGTACTTC
.,.,TRBJ1-1,TRBV30,CAWQEAVSTEAFF,TGTGCCTGGCAGGAGGCGGTTAGCACTGAAGCTTTCTTT
few,TRBD1,TRBJ1-4,TRBV4-1,CASRQGAAGTNEKLFF,TGCGCCAGCAGGCAGGGGGCGGCGGGAACTAATGAAAAACTGTTTTTT
few,.,TRBJ1-5,TRBV12-3/TRBV12-4,CASSLAPQPQHF,TGTGCCAGCAGTTTAGCCCCTCAGCCCCAGCATTTT
many,TRBD1,TRBJ1-4,TRBV12-3/TRBV12-4,CASSFSSSGTGPEKLFF,TGTGCCAGCAGTTTTTCCTCGTCCGGGACAGGACCTGAAAAACTGTTTTTT
many,TRBD2,TRBJ2-1,TRBV12-3/TRBV12-4,CASSLAFSRQGRLAEDYNEQFF,TGTGCCAGCAGTTTAGCCTTCTCGCGGCAGGGGCGACTAGCGGAAGACTACAATGAGCAGTTCTTC
.,TRBD2,TRBJ2-3,TRBV10-3,CAISESLGTSGSTDTQYF,TGTGCCATCAGTGAGTCGTTAGGGACTAGCGGCTCCACAGATACGCAGTATTTT
.,.,TRBJ1-2,TRBV3-1,CASSPTGKNYGYTF,TGTGCCAGCAGTCCCACAGGGAAGAACTATGGCTACACCTTC
few,.,TRBJ1-2,TRBV3-1,CASSPGTRRGYTF,TGTGCCAGCAGCCCCGGGACACGTCGGGGCTACACCTTC
.,TRBD2,TRBJ2-7,TRBV3-1,CASSPTSGFYEQYF,TGTGCCAGCAGCCCCACTAGCGGGTTCTACGAGCAGTACTTC
.,.,TRBJ1-6,TRBV7-2,CASSLAPGRSSPLHF,TGTGCCAGCAGCTTAGCGCCGGGAAGGAGTTCACCCCTCCACTTT
few,.,TRBJ1-2,TRBV7-8,CASSGGRHNYGYTF,TGTGCCAGCAGCGGGGGACGGCATAACTATGGCTACACCTTC
.,.,TRBJ2-3,TRBV12-3/TRBV12-4,CASSDIHSTDTQYF,TGTGCCAGCTCGGACATACACAGCACAGATACGCAGTATTTT
.,.,TRBJ2-3,TRBV9,CASSVSGRESTDTQYF,TGTGCCAGCAGCGTATCAGGCAGGGAAAGCACAGATACGCAGTATTTT
few,.,TRBJ2-3,TRBV5-1,CASSLDGTSTDTQYF,TGCGCCAGCAGCTTGGACGGGACTAGCACAGATACGCAGTATTTT
.,TRBD1,TRBJ1-1,TRBV20-1,CSASSRTGNTEAFF,TGCAGTGCTTCTAGCCGGACAGGGAACACTGAAGCTTTCTTT
.,.,TRBJ2-1,TRBV15,CATSRDWDINEQFF,TGTGCCACCAGCAGGGACTGGGATATCAATGAGCAGTTCTTC